This T cell receptor (beta chain) is drawn from a study of T cell responses to AZD1222 COVID-19 vaccine. The CDR3 loop spans 15 amino acids. CDR1 MNHEY and CDR2 SVGAGI come from the germline V gene. V was clipped by 7 bases and J by 3 bases, with 16 bases between them. Using immunoSEQ multiplex PCR, the repertoire was profiled, and TCRdb retains in-frame clones only, with some absent. The sample includes about 150,000 clones, approximately 90% of them seen just once. Sequenced material: peripheral blood, taken 28 days after the second AZD1222 dose. This chain connects TRBV6-5 to TRBJ2-1, with TRBD1 as a possible D gene (6 bases). The sequence derives from an adult who received the AZD1222 COVID-19 vaccine. CDR3 loop: CASTTGTGIYNEQFF. The CDR3 DNA reads as TGTGCCAGCACCACAGGGACCGGAATCTACAATGAGCAGTTCTTC.